This T cell receptor beta chain was identified in a study of patients and donors after allogeneic stem cell transplantation. TCRdb redid the calling of the RT-PCR reads with MiXCR, one entry per CDR3 protein. The sample includes about 960,000 distinct CDR3 sequences, 18% of them seen just once. Trimming shortened V by 2 bases and J by 0 bases, and 11 bases separated the two germline ends. This CDR3 contains 16 residues. Germline values: CDR1 SNHLY, CDR2 FYNNEI. Material for sequencing was blood, either unsorted or a sorted T cell fraction (not recorded which). V gene TRBV2 combines with J gene TRBJ1-3, with a tentative D call TRBD1 (6 bases). The clonotype originates from a human donor who was either an allogeneic HSCT recipient or a stem cell or donor lymphocyte infusion donor (not recorded which). It is not recorded whose cells these are; they may come from a transplant donor. CDR3 nucleotide sequence: TGTGCCAGCAGTGAATTTCGGGGGGCCTCTGGAAACACCATATATTTT. Protein sequence: CASSEFRGASGNTIYF. The variable domain in full, completed from reference TRBV2 and TRBJ1-3, reads EPEVTQTPSHQVTQMGQEVILRCVPISNHLYFYWYRQILGQKVEFLVSFYNNEISEKSEIFDDQFSVERPDGSNFTLKIRSTKLEDSAMYFCASSEFRGASGNTIYFGEGSWLTVV.